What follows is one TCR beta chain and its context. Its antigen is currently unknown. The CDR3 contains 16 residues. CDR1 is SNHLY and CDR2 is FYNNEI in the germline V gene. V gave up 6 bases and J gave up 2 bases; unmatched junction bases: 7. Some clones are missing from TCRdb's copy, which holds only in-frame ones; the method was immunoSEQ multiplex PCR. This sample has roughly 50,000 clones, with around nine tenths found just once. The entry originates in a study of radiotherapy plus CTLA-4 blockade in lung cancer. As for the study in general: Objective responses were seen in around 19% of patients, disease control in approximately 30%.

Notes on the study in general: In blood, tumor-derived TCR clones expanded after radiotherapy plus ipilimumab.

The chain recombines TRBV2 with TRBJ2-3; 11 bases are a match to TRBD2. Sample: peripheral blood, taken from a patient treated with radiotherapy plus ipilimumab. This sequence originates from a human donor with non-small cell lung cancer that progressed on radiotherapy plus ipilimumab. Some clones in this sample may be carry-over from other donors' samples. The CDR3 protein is CASRKLAGDLTDTQYF. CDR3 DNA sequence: TGTGCCAGCAGAAAACTAGCGGGGGACCTCACAGATACGCAGTATTTT.